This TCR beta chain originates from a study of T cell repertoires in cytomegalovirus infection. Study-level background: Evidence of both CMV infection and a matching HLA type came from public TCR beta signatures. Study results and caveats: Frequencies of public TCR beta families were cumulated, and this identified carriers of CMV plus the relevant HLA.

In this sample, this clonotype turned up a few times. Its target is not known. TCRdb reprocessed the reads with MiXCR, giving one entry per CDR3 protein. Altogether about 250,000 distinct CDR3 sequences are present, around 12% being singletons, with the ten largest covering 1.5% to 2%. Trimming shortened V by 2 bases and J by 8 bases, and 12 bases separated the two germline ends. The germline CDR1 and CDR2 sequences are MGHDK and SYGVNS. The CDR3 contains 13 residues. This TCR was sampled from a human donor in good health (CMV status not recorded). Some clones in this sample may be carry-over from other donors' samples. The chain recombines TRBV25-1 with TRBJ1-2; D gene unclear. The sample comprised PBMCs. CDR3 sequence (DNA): TGTGCCAGCAGTGAACAGGAAAGGGTCGGCTACACCTTC. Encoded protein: CASSEQERVGYTF.